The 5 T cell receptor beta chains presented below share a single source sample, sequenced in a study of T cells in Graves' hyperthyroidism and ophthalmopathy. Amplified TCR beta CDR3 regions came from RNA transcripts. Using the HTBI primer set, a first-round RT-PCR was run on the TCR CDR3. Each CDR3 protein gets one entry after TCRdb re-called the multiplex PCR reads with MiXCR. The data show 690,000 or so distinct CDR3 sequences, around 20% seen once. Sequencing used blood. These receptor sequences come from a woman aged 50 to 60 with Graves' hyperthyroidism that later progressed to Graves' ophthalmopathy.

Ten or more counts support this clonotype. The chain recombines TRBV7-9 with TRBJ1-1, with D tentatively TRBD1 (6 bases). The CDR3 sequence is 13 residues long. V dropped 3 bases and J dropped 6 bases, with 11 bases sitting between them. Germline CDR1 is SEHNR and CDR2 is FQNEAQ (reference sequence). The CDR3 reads CASSFGGRPEAFF. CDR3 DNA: TGTGCCAGCAGCTTTGGGGGGCGACCTGAAGCTTTCTTT.

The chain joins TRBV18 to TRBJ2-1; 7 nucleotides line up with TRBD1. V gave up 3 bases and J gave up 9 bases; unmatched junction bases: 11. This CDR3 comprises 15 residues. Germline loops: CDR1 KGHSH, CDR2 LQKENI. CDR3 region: CASSPNRGMFGEQFF. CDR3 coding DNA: TGTGCCAGCTCACCGAACAGGGGTATGTTTGGTGAGCAGTTCTTC.

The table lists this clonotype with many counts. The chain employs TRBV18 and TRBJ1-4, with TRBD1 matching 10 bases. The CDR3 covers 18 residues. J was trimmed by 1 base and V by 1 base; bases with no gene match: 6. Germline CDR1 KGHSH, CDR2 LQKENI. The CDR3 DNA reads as TGTGCCAGCTCACCACGACAGGGGGCTCTAGAAACTAATGAAAAACTGTTTTTT. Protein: CASSPRQGALETNEKLFF.

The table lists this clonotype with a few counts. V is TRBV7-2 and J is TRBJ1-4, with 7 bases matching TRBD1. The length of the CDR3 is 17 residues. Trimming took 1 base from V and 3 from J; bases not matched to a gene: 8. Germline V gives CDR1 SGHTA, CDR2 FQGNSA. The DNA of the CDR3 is TGTGCCAGCAGCTTAGGCAGGGGGAACAGGGCTAATGAAAAACTGTTTTTT. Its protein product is CASSLGRGNRANEKLFF.

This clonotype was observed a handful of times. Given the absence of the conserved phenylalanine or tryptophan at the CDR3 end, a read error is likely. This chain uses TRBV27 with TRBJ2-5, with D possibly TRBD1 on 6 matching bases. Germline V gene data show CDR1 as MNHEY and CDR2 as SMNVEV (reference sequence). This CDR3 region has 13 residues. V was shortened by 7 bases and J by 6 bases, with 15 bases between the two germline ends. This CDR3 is CASTEVRGQTQYS. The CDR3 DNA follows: TGTGCCAGCACCGAGGTCAGGGGACAGACCCAGTACTCC.